This T cell receptor beta chain was identified during a study of blood T cell repertoires in COVID-19. In the study overall: COVID-19 samples, acute and convalescent, were from the United States, Italy and Spain. PBMCs, B-cell-depleted T cells, or T cells were the source of the cDNA or gDNA that made up the material.

Profiling relied on immunoSEQ multiplex PCR, and the TCRdb table lists in-frame clones only, not all of them. The data hold 75,000 to 100,000 clones, with around 87% observed a single time. The CDR3 length is 16 residues. The germline V and J ends were trimmed by 5 bases and 4 bases, with 17 bases remaining between them. Germline CDR1 SGHTA, CDR2 FQGNSA. Sequencing was carried out using peripheral blood. This receptor was obtained from a woman of 80 years or more with acute or convalescent COVID-19. The rearrangement joins TRBV7-2 to TRBJ1-4; D not certain. The CDR3 protein is CASSGGGGSYNEKLFF. Here the CDR3 DNA reads TGTGCCAGCAGCGGTGGTGGCGGGAGTTATAATGAAAAACTGTTTTTT.